This TCR beta chain emerged from a study of T cell repertoires in cytomegalovirus infection. Study at large: Well-studied HLA-B-restricted CMV epitopes were used in the study alongside recently identified HLA-C-restricted ones. Study findings and constraints: CMV-specific HLA-C-restricted TCR beta clonotypes dominated the ex vivo response.

V trimming: 6 bases; J trimming: 0 bases; junction bases outside the gene matches: 9. Looked up from germline, CDR1 is MNHEY and CDR2 is SVGEGT. The CDR3 is 16 amino acids. TCRdb recomputed calls from the reads with MiXCR, one row per CDR3 protein. The data hold approximately 270,000 distinct CDR3 sequences, with under 25% observed a single time. Comments on this clonotype: Its antigen is as yet unknown.

This clonotype was obtained from a human donor in good health (CMV status not recorded). Some clones in this sample may be carry-over from other donors' samples. The J gene is TRBJ1-1, the V gene TRBV6-2 or TRBV6-3; 8 bases match TRBD1. The input for sequencing was cultured PBMCs, taken from culture after CMV antigen stimulation. The CDR3 DNA follows: TGTGCCAGCAGCTTCGACAGGGGAACGATGAACACTGAAGCTTTCTTT. This codes for CASSFDRGTMNTEAFF.